This T cell receptor (beta chain) was sequenced in a study of blood T cell repertoires in COVID-19. As for the study in general: T cells, B-cell-depleted T cells, or PBMCs supplied cDNA or gDNA.

Recruits, aged roughly 18 to 89 years, lived in about two dozen US areas. V gave up 1 base and J gave up 1 base, with 17 bases separating them. The CDR3 consists of 18 residues. CDR1 is SGHNT, CDR2 YYREEE, per germline (reference sequence). Sequencing was performed with immunoSEQ multiplex PCR; in TCRdb, only in-frame clones are kept and a portion is missing. The sample includes a few hundred thousand clones, 80% to 90% of them seen just once. This receptor was obtained from a woman aged 50 to 65 who had recovered from COVID-19. Sequencing input: PBMCs or T cells enriched from blood (not recorded which). This sequence joins TRBV5-4 and TRBJ2-2, with TRBD2 as a possible D gene (6 bases). The CDR3, as DNA: TGTGCCAGCAGCTTGTCGGGGGACCCCGGGAGGAACACCGGGGAGCTGTTTTTT. This translates into CASSLSGDPGRNTGELFF. The entire variable domain, with the rest obtained from reference TRBV5-4 and TRBJ2-2, is as follows: ETGVTQSPTHLIKTRGQQVTLRCSSQSGHNTVSWYQQALGQGPQFIFQYYREEENGRGNFPPRFSGLQFPNYSSELNVNALELDDSALYLCASSLSGDPGRNTGELFFGEGSRLTVL.